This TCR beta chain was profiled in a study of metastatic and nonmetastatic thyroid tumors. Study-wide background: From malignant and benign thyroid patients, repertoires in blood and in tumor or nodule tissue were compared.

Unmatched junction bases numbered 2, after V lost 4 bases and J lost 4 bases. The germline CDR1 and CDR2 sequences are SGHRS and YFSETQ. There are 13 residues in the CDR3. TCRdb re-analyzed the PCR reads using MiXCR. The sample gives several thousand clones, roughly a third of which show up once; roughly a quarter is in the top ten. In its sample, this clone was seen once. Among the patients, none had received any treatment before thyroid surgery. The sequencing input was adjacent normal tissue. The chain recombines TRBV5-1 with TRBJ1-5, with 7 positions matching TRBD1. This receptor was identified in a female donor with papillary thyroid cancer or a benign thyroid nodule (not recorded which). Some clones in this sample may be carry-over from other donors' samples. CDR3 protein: CASSQGQNQPQHF. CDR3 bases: TGCGCCAGCAGCCAGGGACAGAATCAGCCCCAGCATTTT.